The subject of this entry is one T cell receptor (beta chain). Its antigen is currently unknown. This specimen belongs to a study of blood T cells in healthy people across ages. Whole-study results and caveats: Per-million-T-cell TCR beta diversity fell roughly linearly with age.

V was clipped by 4 bases and J by 5 bases, with 17 bases between them. This CDR3 is built from 15 residues. Primers used in a second PCR of about 6 to 12 cycles were a sample-barcoded 5' primer and a J-beta primer mix. TCRdb re-analysed the 5' RACE reads in MiXCR, keeping a single row per CDR3 protein. Counted here are 1 million or so distinct CDR3 sequences, about 25% occurring once; the ten biggest clones make up less than 0.75%. Isolation recovered at least 6 million PBMCs from every sample. The sample was also linked to a second study, of T cells of mothers and their children. According to that study: Over 9.5 million reads per mother and roughly 3 million per child were obtained. When mothers and children were related, their normalized repertoire overlap, which was always slightly higher, did not differ significantly from that of unrelated pairs.

The chain uses TRBV12-3 or TRBV12-4 and TRBJ2-5; D ambiguous. The TCR originated in a girl aged 2-9 years in good health. What was sequenced was blood. CDR3 sequence reads: CASSSPDGEVETQYF. In DNA form, the CDR3 reads TGTGCCAGCAGTTCCCCGGACGGTGAGGTCGAGACCCAGTACTTC.